A single sample is the source of the 31 T cell receptor beta chains below, sequenced in a study of response to subunit inactivated influenza vaccine. In TCRdb, the RT-PCR reads were re-called with MiXCR into one record per CDR3 protein. The sample holds some 640,000 distinct CDR3 sequences; approximately 15% are singletons and the top ten take approximately 6.5%. Sequences were derived from PBMCs from blood, sampled 14 to 15 days before vaccination. The origin of the receptors is a man aged 45 to 65 who received an inactivated influenza vaccine.

A few counts support this clonotype. The V and J genes are TRBV10-3 and TRBJ1-5, with D possibly matching TRBD1 (6 bases). This CDR3 contains 16 residues. CDR1 and CDR2 (germline): ENHRY, SYGVKD. V lost 0 bases to trimming and J lost 7 bases, with 16 bases between them. In DNA form, the CDR3 reads TGTGCCATCAGTGAGTCGAAGACAGGTTCGGGCCAGCCCCAGCATTTT. This codes for CAISESKTGSGQPQHF.

The table lists this clonotype with a few counts. V usage is TRBV5-1 and J usage is TRBJ2-1; TRBD1 might be the D (6 bases). Germline V CDR1 and CDR2: SGHRS, YFSETQ. The length of the CDR3 is 15 residues. V was pared by 1 base and J by 2 bases, with 10 bases between. CDR3: CASSLTGFTYNEQFF. The CDR3, as DNA: TGCGCCAGCAGCTTGACAGGGTTCACCTACAATGAGCAGTTCTTC.

V usage is TRBV28 and J usage is TRBJ2-2, with TRBD2 matching 9 bases. The length of the CDR3 is 15 residues. Germline-derived CDR1 and CDR2 are MDHEN and SYDVKM. J gave up 4 bases and V 8 bases, and 8 bases lay outside the gene matches. CDR3 sequence reads: CASRGGVGLTGELFF. The CDR3 coding sequence is TGTGCCAGCCGCGGGGGGGTAGGACTCACCGGGGAGCTGTTTTTT.

This clonotype has only a few counts. V and J are TRBV4-3 and TRBJ2-3; TRBD2 matches at 7 bases. Germline trimming cut 4 bases from V and 6 bases from J; bases unmatched to any gene: 16. The CDR3 length is 17 residues. From germline, CDR1 is LGHNA and CDR2 YSLEER. CDR3 in amino acids: CASSPRKASGWGDTQYF. The CDR3 nucleotides are TGCGCCAGCAGCCCGCGGAAGGCTAGCGGTTGGGGGGATACGCAGTATTTT.

This clonotype was picked up a small number of times. The rearrangement uses TRBV11-3 and TRBJ2-5; D unclear. Germline V gene sequence: CDR1 SGHNT, CDR2 YENEEA. V lost 4 bases to trimming and J lost 7 bases, with 10 bases between them. The length of the CDR3 is 12 residues. This CDR3 is CASSSRDATQYF. The CDR3 bases are TGTGCCAGCAGCTCCCGAGATGCGACCCAGTACTTC.

This chain connects TRBV6-5 to TRBJ2-3, with 8 bases aligning to TRBD1. Germline CDR1 is MNHEY and CDR2 is SVGAGI. Germline trimming cut 0 bases from V and 4 bases from J; bases unmatched to any gene: 3. The CDR3 covers 15 residues. In nucleotides, the CDR3 is TGTGCCAGCAGTTACTCCTCGGACAGGGCAGATACGCAGTATTTT. Its translation is CASSYSSDRADTQYF.

This clonotype was recorded at least ten times. The genes are TRBV29-1 and TRBJ2-1; D remains unclear. V lost 7 bases and J lost 6, with 19 bases in between. The germline gives CDR1 SQVTM, CDR2 ANQGSEA. The CDR3 is 14 residues long. The DNA for the CDR3 is TGCAGCGCTTCGACGACCTCCGAGTTCAATGAGCAGTTCTTC. Translation: CSASTTSEFNEQFF.

This clonotype was observed a few times. The chain couples TRBV20-1 to TRBJ2-7; D might be TRBD1 or TRBD2, each matching 5 bases. The CDR3 is 13 residues long. Trimming removed 3 bases from V and 0 bases from J, with 9 bases in between. Germline CDR1 and CDR2: DFQATT and SNEGSKA (reference sequence). The CDR3 sequence: CSASGTNSYEQYF. In DNA, the CDR3 is TGCAGTGCTAGCGGGACCAACTCCTACGAGCAGTACTTC.

The rearrangement links TRBV27 to TRBJ2-1, with 7 bases fitting TRBD1. This CDR3 comprises 17 residues. J gave up 6 bases and V 7 bases, and 18 bases lay outside the gene matches. In germline, CDR1 is MNHEY, CDR2 SMNVEV (reference sequence). The CDR3, as DNA: TGTGCCAGCAATAGGGGGCGAGATCCATACAATAGCAATGAGCAGTTCTTC. Amino acids: CASNRGRDPYNSNEQFF.

This clonotype was recorded many times. The genes are TRBV7-8 and TRBJ1-5; D is undetermined. V gave up 0 bases and J gave up 0 bases, with 6 bases separating them. This CDR3 has 15 residues. Germline V gene data show CDR1 as SGHVS and CDR2 as FQNEAQ. CDR3 DNA: TGTGCCAGCAGCTTAGCCCACGGTAGCAATCAGCCCCAGCATTTT. It encodes CASSLAHGSNQPQHF.

The chain recombines TRBV6-2 or TRBV6-3 with TRBJ2-7, with 10 nucleotides matching TRBD2. V dropped 10 bases and J dropped 7; count of bases not matched to a gene: 7. Germline V gives CDR1 MNHEY, CDR2 SVGEGT. The CDR3 contains 12 residues. CDR3 loop: CATGLAAREQYF. DNA of the CDR3: TGTGCCACAGGACTAGCGGCGAGGGAGCAGTACTTC.

This clonotype came up many times. The chain is built from TRBV6-2 or TRBV6-3 and TRBJ2-7; TRBD1 matches at 11 bases. Germline V gene data show CDR1 as MNHEY and CDR2 as SVGEGT. Trimming cost V 10 bases and J 5 bases; bases outside gene matches: 7. The CDR3 is made up of 13 amino acids. The CDR3 spells CATLRTGGDEQYF. The CDR3 DNA reads TGTGCCACCCTAAGGACAGGGGGCGACGAGCAGTACTTC.

The rearrangement links TRBV12-3 or TRBV12-4 to TRBJ2-5, with 8 bases lining up with TRBD2. V shed 7 bases and J 1 base; nucleotides not matched to a gene: 5. The CDR3 extends over 14 amino acids. The CDR3: CASTPSGPQETQYF. The CDR3 DNA follows: TGTGCCAGCACCCCTAGCGGGCCCCAAGAGACCCAGTACTTC.

This clonotype was observed at least ten times. V is TRBV20-1 and J is TRBJ2-3, with D perhaps matching TRBD2 (6 bases). V was shortened by 3 bases and J by 5 bases, with 12 bases between the two germline ends. Germline V CDR1 and CDR2: DFQATT, SNEGSKA (reference sequence). The length of the CDR3 is 13 residues. In nucleotides, the CDR3 is TGCAGTGCTAGTATCCCGGGGGAAGATACGCAGTATTTT. Amino acid sequence: CSASIPGEDTQYF.

This clonotype has at least ten counts. The chain is built from TRBV18 and TRBJ2-5; D may be TRBD1 (5 bases). The V end was cut by 8 bases, the J end by 0 bases, with 10 bases between. Germline V lookup: CDR1 KGHSH, CDR2 LQKENI. This CDR3 has 13 residues. The CDR3 here is CASSPGYQETQYF. The CDR3 DNA is TGTGCCAGCAGCCCAGGGTACCAAGAGACCCAGTACTTC.

The chain is built from TRBV6-1 and TRBJ1-2; 7 nucleotides agree with TRBD1. The CDR3 totals 16 residues. The trim removed 6 bases at V and 2 bases at J, leaving 12 bases unmatched. From germline, CDR1 is MNHNS and CDR2 SASEGT. CDR3 region: CASRRLLQGTNYGYTF. CDR3 nucleotide sequence: TGTGCCAGCAGGCGCCTCCTACAGGGGACAAACTATGGCTACACCTTC.

CDR3 sequence: CASSPVAGGRDEQFF. In DNA, the CDR3 is TGCGCCAGCAGCCCCGTAGCGGGAGGTCGGGATGAGCAGTTCTTC. The genes are TRBV4-1 and TRBJ2-1, with 10 positions matching TRBD2. CDR1 MGHRA and CDR2 YSYEKL come from the germline V gene. The junction had 8 bases not matched to a gene; V was cut back by 4 bases and J by 8 bases. There are 15 residues in the CDR3.

This clonotype occurred once. Given the absence of the conserved phenylalanine or tryptophan at the CDR3 end, a read error is likely. The J gene is TRBJ2-3, the V gene TRBV3-1; D gene unclear. The V gene lost 1 base and the J gene lost 7 bases, with 9 bases spanning the gap. CDR3 length: 13 residues. In germline, CDR1 is LGHDT, CDR2 YNNKEL (reference sequence). Here the CDR3 reads CASSQVRDNTQYL. CDR3 DNA: TGTGCCAGCAGCCAAGTTCGCGACAATACGCAGTATCTT.

In this sample, this clonotype turned up a few times. The chain carries TRBV28 and TRBJ2-2; TRBD2 aligns across 9 bases. The CDR3 has 16 residues. J gave up 6 bases and V 4 bases, and 9 bases lay outside the gene matches. Germline CDR1 reads MDHEN; CDR2 reads SYDVKM. CDR3 sequence reads: CASSSGGWTSAGELFF. The CDR3 DNA is TGTGCCAGCAGTTCCGGGGGGTGGACTAGCGCCGGGGAGCTGTTTTTT.

This clonotype was seen more than once but under ten times. The V gene is TRBV7-2, the J gene TRBJ2-7, with TRBD2 matching over 7 bases. Germline V gene lookup returns CDR1 SGHTA and CDR2 FQGNSA. CDR3 length equals 16 residues. V gave up 5 bases and J gave up 6 bases; unmatched junction bases: 16. The CDR3 sequence: CASSNPRAGMVSEQYF. Written as DNA, the CDR3 is TGTGCCAGCAGCAACCCCCGAGCGGGAATGGTTAGCGAGCAGTACTTC.

Only one count was recorded for this clonotype. The DNA of the CDR3 is TGTGCCAGTAGTACGGGACAAAGCTCTGGGGCCAACGTCCTGACTTTC. As protein: CASSTGQSSGANVLTF. V usage is TRBV19 and J usage is TRBJ2-6, with D possibly TRBD1 on 6 matching bases. V lost 4 bases, J lost 0 bases, and 10 bases lay in between. Per germline, CDR1 LNHDA and CDR2 SQIVND (reference sequence). The CDR3 consists of 16 residues. Drawing the rest from reference TRBV19 and TRBJ2-6, the complete variable domain is DGGITQSPKYLFRKEGQNVTLSCEQNLNHDAMYWYRQDPGQGLRLIYYSQIVNDFQKGDIAEGYSVSREKKESFPLTVTSAQKNPTAFYLCASSTGQSSGANVLTFGAGSRLTVL.

This clonotype was found many times. The rearrangement joins TRBV6-5 to TRBJ2-7, with 8 bases identical to TRBD1. V gave up 3 bases and J gave up 3 bases; unmatched junction bases: 7. The CDR3 has 15 amino acids. Germline V gene data show CDR1 as MNHEY and CDR2 as SVGAGI. DNA for the CDR3: TGTGCCAGCAGTTATTTGGGGACAGGCCGCTACGAGCAGTACTTC. Residues: CASSYLGTGRYEQYF.

The chain is built from TRBV4-3 and TRBJ2-7; 11 bases line up with TRBD2. J gave up 6 bases and V 3 bases, and 7 bases lay outside the gene matches. The CDR3 spans 15 residues. Germline lookup yields CDR1 LGHNA and CDR2 YSLEER. Written as DNA, the CDR3 is TGCGCCAGCAGCCAGGTAGCGGGAGGGCCAATCGAGCAGTACTTC. This encodes CASSQVAGGPIEQYF.

Ten or more counts support this clonotype. The V call is TRBV28, the J call TRBJ2-7; TRBD2 aligns across 8 bases. Trimming cost V 2 bases and J 2 bases; bases outside gene matches: 14. CDR1 is MDHEN and CDR2 is SYDVKM in the germline V gene. This CDR3 comprises 18 residues. CDR3 region: CASSLGLRGAGGTYEQYF. The CDR3 bases are TGTGCCAGCAGTTTAGGTTTACGAGGGGCGGGAGGAACCTACGAGCAGTACTTC.

V is TRBV6-2 or TRBV6-3 and J is TRBJ1-1, with D hard to call. The CDR3 is 12 amino acids. Germline lookup yields CDR1 MNHEY and CDR2 SVGEGT. Trimming shortened V by 5 bases and J by 7 bases, and 11 bases separated the two germline ends. The CDR3 sequence: CASSKRMGEAFF. The DNA of the CDR3 is TGTGCCAGCAGTAAACGTATGGGTGAAGCTTTCTTT.

This clonotype was seen more than once but under ten times. This chain joins TRBV5-1 and TRBJ1-1, with 9 nucleotides matching TRBD1. Per germline, CDR1 SGHRS and CDR2 YFSETQ. With V trimmed by 0 bases and J by 7 bases, 10 bases remained unmatched. The CDR3 length is 16 residues. CDR3 in amino acids: CASSLGTGVFRGEAFF. The CDR3 DNA sequence: TGCGCCAGCAGCTTGGGGACAGGGGTATTTCGCGGTGAAGCTTTCTTT.

This clonotype was observed many times. The chain uses TRBV12-3 or TRBV12-4 and TRBJ2-3; TRBD2 aligns across 10 bases. Trimming removed 3 bases from V and 1 base from J; junction bases left unmatched: 4. This CDR3 has 16 amino acids. In DNA, the CDR3 is TGTGCCAGCAGTTTCCCCCTAGCGGGGGGCACAGATACGCAGTATTTT. Translated, it gives CASSFPLAGGTDTQYF.

This clonotype came up a few times. CDR3 sequence reads: CASSLSRAGGYTF. As DNA, the CDR3 is TGTGCCAGCAGTTTATCCCGAGCTGGGGGCTACACCTTC. V usage is TRBV12-3 or TRBV12-4 and J usage is TRBJ1-2; no clear D gene. V gave up 2 bases and J gave up 8 bases, with 12 bases separating them. The CDR3 has 13 amino acids.

With regard to this clonotype: Compared with germline, one end of the junction differs, possibly owing to a read error. The CDR3 DNA reads as TGTGCCACCAGTAGGCAGGTAGCCTACAATGAGCAGTTCTTC. It translates to CATSRQVAYNEQFF. The rearrangement links TRBV27 to TRBJ2-1, with no clear D. The CDR3 runs 14 residues. Germline values: CDR1 MNHEY, CDR2 SMNVEV (reference sequence).

In its sample, this clonotype was seen a few times. This sequence joins TRBV20-1 and TRBJ1-1, with D possibly TRBD1 on 5 matching bases. The CDR3 covers 14 residues. Trimming left V 1 base short and J 6 bases short, with 15 bases between. Germline V gene data show CDR1 as DFQATT and CDR2 as SNEGSKA (reference sequence). CDR3 coding DNA: TGCAGTGCTAGAGCTACACTGCAGGGTGCTGAAGCTTTCTTT. It encodes CSARATLQGAEAFF.

The table lists this clonotype with many counts. The rearrangement joins TRBV2 to TRBJ2-5; TRBD2 might be the D (5 bases). Germline CDR1 is SNHLY and CDR2 is FYNNEI. CDR3 size: 13 residues. V lost 7 bases to trimming and J lost 3 bases, with 12 bases between them. The CDR3 sequence: CASTITREETQYF. The CDR3 DNA is TGTGCCAGCACAATTACTAGAGAAGAGACCCAGTACTTC.